These 18 T cell receptor beta chains came from one sample sequenced in a study of shared clonotypes between healthy human individuals (dated by TCRdb to the early 2020s). For the CD8 naive samples, CD45RO-negative cells were positively selected for CCR7, yielding a CD45RA+CCR7+ population from which TemRA cells were excluded. The library relied on the immunoSEQ multiplex PCR assay. TCRdb retrieved this table from immuneACCESS and kept in-frame rearrangements only. Not all clones are present; in checked studies, unresolved V genes account for under half, and no reason is known for the remainder. Here the sample has millions of clones; more than 85% occur a single time. About 1.8% of the sample rests with the top ten. Specimen: naive CD8+ T cells from PBMCs. The meaning of the sample's cell subset or site label: CD45RA+CCR7+. These receptors were obtained from a man younger than 35 in good health. Some clones in this sample may be carry-over from other donors' samples.

V gene TRBV7-9 combines with J gene TRBJ2-1; 13 positions match TRBD2. The V gene's germline CDR1 is SEHNR and CDR2 FQNEAQ (reference sequence). V lost 4 bases to trimming and J lost 4 bases; unmatched junction nucleotides: 10. This CDR3 comprises 18 residues. CDR3 in amino acids: CASSSGLAGDGGYNEQFF. CDR3 coding DNA: TGTGCCAGCAGCTCCGGACTAGCGGGAGACGGTGGGTACAATGAGCAGTTCTTC.

The gene calls are TRBV9 and TRBJ2-5; TRBD2 aligns across 7 bases. The CDR3 is 16 residues long. After removal of 0 bases from V and 4 bases from J, the junction contained 9 bases not matched to a gene. The germline gives CDR1 SGDLS, CDR2 YYNGEE. The CDR3 loop is CASSVGIAGAPETQYF. DNA for the CDR3: TGTGCCAGCAGCGTAGGGATCGCGGGAGCACCAGAGACCCAGTACTTC.

The V and J genes are TRBV4-3 and TRBJ2-1; 10 nucleotides align to TRBD2. Per germline, CDR1 LGHNA and CDR2 YSLEER. The length of the CDR3 is 17 residues. Unmatched junction bases numbered 6, after V lost 1 base and J lost 3 bases. The CDR3 is CASSQVVLAGGYNEQFF. The CDR3 DNA sequence: TGCGCCAGCAGCCAAGTAGTATTAGCGGGGGGCTACAATGAGCAGTTCTTC.

The gene calls are TRBV9 and TRBJ2-1; 9 bases map to TRBD1. This CDR3 region has 15 residues. Germline-derived CDR1 and CDR2 are SGDLS and YYNGEE. With V trimmed by 3 bases and J by 1 base, 2 bases remained unmatched. The CDR3 loop is CASSGGTGSYNEQFF. CDR3 nucleotide sequence: TGTGCCAGCAGCGGCGGGACAGGGTCCTACAATGAGCAGTTCTTC.

Comment on this clone: At the DNA level, this CDR3 is encoded by other sequences in the same sample as well. The chain links TRBV29-1 to TRBJ2-7, with 8 bases aligning to TRBD2. Germline assignment: CDR1 SQVTM and CDR2 ANQGSEA. With 6 bases clipped from V and 3 bases from J, the junction kept 1 base outside the gene matches. The length of the CDR3 is 11 residues. The CDR3 sequence is CSVTSGYEQYF. The CDR3 DNA reads as TGCAGCGTCACTAGCGGCTACGAGCAGTACTTC.

The chain couples TRBV5-8 to TRBJ2-5, with D possibly matching TRBD1 (6 bases). The germline gives CDR1 SGHTS, CDR2 YDEGEE. Trimming took off 4 bases at V and 5 bases at J, with 18 bases between the two ends. The CDR3 runs to 15 residues. This chain's CDR3 is CASSVRAGVYETQYF. DNA for the CDR3: TGTGCCAGCAGCGTGCGGGCAGGGGTGTACGAGACCCAGTACTTC.

The chain is built from TRBV4-1 and TRBJ2-7, with a weak D call TRBD2 (6 bases). This CDR3 is built from 18 residues. Germline CDR1 reads MGHRA; CDR2 reads YSYEKL. V was shortened by 1 base and J by 0 bases, with 19 bases between the two germline ends. CDR3 nucleotides: TGCGCCAGCAGCCAAGCAATTCCTCAGGACTACCTCTCCTACGAGCAGTACTTC. It encodes CASSQAIPQDYLSYEQYF.

V and J are TRBV27 and TRBJ2-5, with 10 bases identical to TRBD1. Unmatched junction bases numbered 8, after V lost 8 bases and J lost 5 bases. This CDR3 contains 14 residues. Germline CDR1 is MNHEY and CDR2 is SMNVEV (reference sequence). This CDR3 reads CASGDRGRLETQYF. CDR3 nucleotide sequence: TGTGCCAGCGGAGACAGGGGGCGCCTCGAGACCCAGTACTTC.

This chain uses TRBV6-5 with TRBJ1-1, with a tentative D call TRBD1 (5 bases). V dropped 2 bases and J dropped 11 bases, with 18 bases sitting between them. CDR1 and CDR2 (germline): MNHEY, SVGAGI. This CDR3 is 14 amino acids long. The CDR3 sequence: CASSYERKGRWAFF. CDR3 nucleotides: TGTGCCAGCAGTTACGAGAGAAAGGGACGATGGGCTTTCTTT.

This clone came up once. The rearrangement uses TRBV27 and TRBJ2-7; D ambiguous. The germline gives CDR1 MNHEY, CDR2 SMNVEV (reference sequence). The CDR3 totals 15 residues. The V and J ends lost 3 bases and 0 bases respectively, with 12 bases between them. The CDR3 sequence is CASSLGSASSYEQYF. The CDR3 bases are TGTGCCAGCAGTTTGGGTTCAGCGAGCTCCTACGAGCAGTACTTC.

The chain is built from TRBV7-8 and TRBJ2-7; the D gene is possibly TRBD2 (5 bases). The CDR3 has 14 residues. Germline-derived CDR1 and CDR2 are SGHVS and FQNEAQ. V dropped 1 base and J dropped 6 bases, with 13 bases sitting between them. Here the CDR3 DNA reads TGTGCCAGCAGCTTAGACGTCTCCGGAGGCGAGCAGTACTTC. Translated, it gives CASSLDVSGGEQYF.

The V call is TRBV7-6, the J call TRBJ2-1; 9 positions match TRBD2. Germline trimming cut 5 bases from V and 7 bases from J; bases unmatched to any gene: 18. The CDR3 is 18 amino acids. Per the germline V gene, CDR1 is SGHVS and CDR2 is FNYEAQ. DNA of the CDR3: TGTGCCAGCAGCCCCCAGGCTCAGCGGGAGGAGGAGGGAAATGAGCAGTTCTTC. Protein product: CASSPQAQREEEGNEQFF.

The table lists this clone with a count of one. This rearrangement joins TRBV11-3 to TRBJ1-1, with D possibly matching TRBD1 (6 bases). This CDR3 comprises 14 residues. Germline-derived CDR1 and CDR2 are SGHNT and YENEEA. V was clipped by 5 bases and J by 1 base, with 11 bases between them. CDR3 loop: CASSRDKENTEAFF. For the CDR3, the DNA is TGTGCCAGCAGCAGGGACAAGGAGAACACTGAAGCTTTCTTT.

The chain recombines TRBV7-2 with TRBJ2-5; D is ambiguous. The V end lost 5 bases, the J end lost 11 bases, and 21 bases lay between the germline ends. This CDR3 is 14 amino acids long. Germline CDR1 reads SGHTA; CDR2 reads FQGNSA. The DNA of the CDR3 is TGTGCCAGCAGCCTAACGCCCCTGCTCGGTAGGCAGTACTTC. Its protein product is CASSLTPLLGRQYF.

The chain links TRBV27 to TRBJ2-5, with D perhaps assigned TRBD1 or TRBD2 (5 bases each). The germline gives CDR1 MNHEY, CDR2 SMNVEV (reference sequence). The V end lost 5 bases, the J end lost 3 bases, and 19 bases lay between the germline ends. There are 16 residues in the CDR3. As DNA, the CDR3 is TGTGCCAGCAGTCTGAAGCTGGTGGGGGATAAAGAGACCCAGTACTTC. Protein product: CASSLKLVGDKETQYF.

This chain uses TRBV5-5 with TRBJ1-5, with TRBD1 matching over 7 bases. With V trimmed by 3 bases and J by 2 bases, 8 bases remained unmatched. This CDR3 is built from 16 residues. CDR1 and CDR2 (germline): SGHKS, YYEKEE (reference sequence). CDR3 coding DNA: TGTGCCAGCAGCTCCACTGACAGGGCTGGCAATCAGCCCCAGCATTTT. Residues: CASSSTDRAGNQPQHF.

This clone was recorded once. The rearrangement links TRBV7-6 to TRBJ2-3, with 12 bases matching TRBD2. The CDR3 runs 17 residues. Germline-derived CDR1 and CDR2 are SGHVS and FNYEAQ. The V gene end was trimmed by 1 base and the J gene end by 2 bases; junction bases not matched to a gene: 4. DNA for the CDR3: TGTGCCAGCAGCTTAGAACTAGCGGGAGGTACCACAGATACGCAGTATTTT. Translated, it gives CASSLELAGGTTDTQYF. The full variable domain, with the rest looked up from reference TRBV7-6 and TRBJ2-3, is GAGVSQSPRYKVTKRGQDVALRCDPISGHVSLYWYRQALGQGPEFLTYFNYEAQQDKSGLPNDRFSAERPEGSISTLTIQRTEQRDSAMYRCASSLELAGGTTDTQYFGPGTRLTVL.

This clone was detected once. V usage is TRBV4-1 and J usage is TRBJ2-1; no definite D call. Germline lookup yields CDR1 MGHRA and CDR2 YSYEKL. V was clipped by 1 base and J by 8 bases, with 12 bases between them. CDR3 length equals 14 residues. Written as DNA, the CDR3 is TGCGCCAGCAGCCAAGGACGGCAGGTCGATGAGCAGTTCTTC. Translating gives CASSQGRQVDEQFF.